The rows below give T cell receptor beta chains drawn from one sample of a study of cytotoxic CD8 clonotypes in ibrutinib-treated CLL. Assay used: immunoSEQ multiplex PCR; TCRdb lists only in-frame clones, some missing. The repertoire has 40,000 to 60,000 clones, 53% of them found once; the top ten carry less than 35%. Specimen: PBMCs, collected after 12 months of ibrutinib treatment. These receptors were collected from a human donor with chronic lymphocytic leukemia. The CDR3 runs from the conserved cysteine through the conserved F or W. D genes are given only for firm matches. The size entry is marked missing in some rows and otherwise reads once, few, many or a size class.

>-|TRBV5-1|TRBJ1-3|-
TGCGCCAGCAGCTTGGAGGGCTCTGGAAACACCATATATTTT
CASSLEGSGNTIYF
>-|TRBV18|TRBJ1-3|-
TGTGCCAGCTCAGCTCAGAACTCTGGAAACACCATATATTTT
CASSAQNSGNTIYF
>TRBD1|TRBV5-1|TRBJ2-2|few
TGCGCCAGCAGCGGGGACAGGGTCACCGGGGAGCTGTTTTTT
CASSGDRVTGELFF
>-|TRBV20-1|TRBJ2-3|-
TGCAGTGCTGAAGATACGCAGTATTTT
CSAEDTQYF
>TRBD1|TRBV2|TRBJ2-7|-
TGTGCCAGACGGGGACAGGGCGGCGAGCAGTACTTC
CARRGQGGEQYF
>-|TRBV28|TRBJ1-5|many
TGTGCCAGCAGTCTAGCCCGACAGGAGGGGTATCAGCCCCAGCATTTT
CASSLARQEGYQPQHF
>-|TRBV5-1|TRBJ2-1|-
TGCGCCAGCAGCCCGGGGGGCCCCAATGAGCAGTTCTTC
CASSPGGPNEQFF
>-|TRBV5-5|TRBJ2-3|few
TGTGCCAGCAGCTTGAGTTATACGCAGTATTTT
CASSLSYTQYF
>TRBD1|TRBV6-1|TRBJ1-2|few
TGTGCCAGCACCTGGGACAGGTCTAACTTCTACACCTTC
CASTWDRSNFYTF
>-|TRBV7-9|TRBJ2-1|-
TGTGCCAGCAGCCCCCGGGACACAGACGGGGGATACAATGAGCAGTTCTTC
CASSPRDTDGGYNEQFF
>-|TRBV5-6|TRBJ1-3|-
TGTGCCAGCAGCTACGGACAGGGAAACACCATATATTTT
CASSYGQGNTIYF
>-|TRBV29-1|TRBJ2-7|-
TGCAGCGCCCGTAGGGGGTCGGACGAGCAGTACTTC
CSARRGSDEQYF
>-|TRBV4-1|TRBJ2-7|few
TGCGCCAGCAGCCATCCACACTCCTACGAGCAGTACTTC
CASSHPHSYEQYF